One and the same sample provided the 4 T cell receptor beta chains below, sequenced in a study of identical twins. TCRdb recomputed calls from the 5' RACE reads with MiXCR, one row per CDR3 protein. Among under 300,000 distinct CDR3 sequences, about 9% were seen once, and the ten largest hold about 3%. This sample also appeared in a second study, on yellow fever vaccine responses in identical twins.

Sequencing used CD8+ T cells sorted from blood. These receptors were taken from a woman aged 18-29 years in good health.

V is TRBV5-5 and J is TRBJ2-7, with D possibly being TRBD2 (5 bases). Trimming stripped 6 bases from V and 1 base from J, with 14 bases between. This CDR3 has 14 residues. In germline, CDR1 is SGHKS, CDR2 YYEKEE (reference sequence). CDR3 sequence (DNA): TGTGCCAGCACTCTAGCAATGGGATCCTACGAGCAGTACTTC. The encoded protein is CASTLAMGSYEQYF.

The sample holds many counts of this clonotype. The chain recombines TRBV19 with TRBJ2-7; TRBD2 matches at 11 bases. Germline values: CDR1 LNHDA, CDR2 SQIVND (reference sequence). The trim removed 5 bases at V and 3 bases at J, leaving 3 bases unmatched. The CDR3 runs to 14 residues. In DNA form, the CDR3 reads TGTGCCAGTAGTGTTACTAGCGGGAGCTACGAGCAGTACTTC. Encoded protein: CASSVTSGSYEQYF.

The chain has TRBV21-1 and TRBJ2-5; the listed D gene, TRBD1, was not tested against the DNA. TRBV21-1 is assigned pseudogene status. This CDR3 is 14 amino acids long. CDR3 bases: TGTGCCAGCAGCCCGCGGCCCCCGGGGGAGACCCAGTACTTC. Translation: CASSPRPPGETQYF.

The table lists this clonotype with many counts. The chain uses TRBV4-1 and TRBJ2-2; 8 bases fit TRBD2. Germline values: CDR1 MGHRA, CDR2 YSYEKL. CDR3 size: 16 residues. Unmatched junction bases numbered 4, after V lost 0 bases and J lost 4 bases. In nucleotides, the CDR3 is TGCGCCAGCAGCCAAGAGTCCCTAGCGGGCACCGGGGAGCTGTTTTTT. Translation: CASSQESLAGTGELFF.